A single sample is the source of the 28 T cell receptor beta chains below, sequenced in a study of beta chain features in type 1 diabetes. Every bit of the isolated RNA underwent reverse transcription, so sequencing read expressed TCRB transcripts. Some clones are missing from TCRdb's copy, which holds only in-frame ones; the method was immunoSEQ multiplex PCR. Of under 200,000 clones in the sample, around 8% were seen once. What was sequenced was central memory CD4+ T cells from blood. The receptors shown here come from a man aged 18 to 35 in good health.

This clone was observed once. V gene TRBV29-1 combines with J gene TRBJ1-2; TRBD1 matches at 7 bases. The CDR3 spans 11 residues. Germline V gene lookup returns CDR1 SQVTM and CDR2 ANQGSEA. The CDR3 here is CSGGGGEGYTF. As DNA, the CDR3 is TGCAGTGGAGGGGGCGGTGAAGGCTACACCTTC.

This rearrangement joins TRBV28 to TRBJ2-5, with D possibly matching TRBD1 (6 bases). Deletions cut 8 bases from V and 4 bases from J, with 17 bases between. CDR1 and CDR2 from the germline V gene are MDHEN and SYDVKM. The CDR3 is 14 residues long. The CDR3 DNA is TGTGCCAGCCGACCCTACAGGGACGGAGAGACCCAGTACTTC. Translation: CASRPYRDGETQYF.

This clone came up a few times. The rearrangement uses TRBV13 and TRBJ2-3, with D possibly TRBD2 on 7 matching bases. V was clipped by 9 bases and J by 2 bases, with 18 bases between them. The CDR3 has 15 amino acids. Germline loops: CDR1 PRHDT, CDR2 FYEKMQ (reference sequence). CDR3 amino acids: CASNILGGATDTQYF. For the CDR3, the DNA is TGTGCCAGTAACATATTAGGGGGGGCCACAGATACGCAGTATTTT.

Only a few counts were recorded for this clone. V and J are TRBV5-6 and TRBJ2-3, with D tentatively TRBD1 (6 bases). Germline lookup yields CDR1 SGHDT and CDR2 YYEEEE. V was shortened by 6 bases and J by 1 base, with 24 bases between the two germline ends. The CDR3 contains 18 residues. The CDR3 DNA sequence: TGTGCCAGCAACACAGCCGGGACAATAGCTTCCGGCACAGATACGCAGTATTTT. Translation: CASNTAGTIASGTDTQYF.

The chain carries TRBV7-9 and TRBJ2-7; 8 nucleotides align to TRBD1. The CDR3 consists of 14 residues. V dropped 3 bases and J dropped 5; count of bases not matched to a gene: 6. Germline V gives CDR1 SEHNR, CDR2 FQNEAQ (reference sequence). In DNA form, the CDR3 reads TGTGCCAGCAGCTTCACTCAGGGGGCGAACGAGCAGTACTTC. This translates into CASSFTQGANEQYF.

This chain joins TRBV19 and TRBJ2-6; a weak D match, TRBD2 (5 bases). The length of the CDR3 is 14 residues. Trimming took 5 bases from V and 0 from J, leaving 5 bases between them. Germline V gene data show CDR1 as LNHDA and CDR2 as SQIVND (reference sequence). CDR3 sequence reads: CASSEGSGANVLTF. The DNA for the CDR3 is TGTGCCAGTAGTGAGGGCTCTGGGGCCAACGTCCTGACTTTC.

This clone was counted a few times. This sequence joins TRBV11-2 and TRBJ2-1; possible D gene TRBD2, 6 bases. The germline gives CDR1 SGHAT, CDR2 FQNNGV. Trimming stripped 1 base from V and 8 bases from J, with 9 bases between. This CDR3 has 13 amino acids. The CDR3 loop is CASSLGAGYEQFF. CDR3 nucleotides: TGTGCCAGCAGCTTAGGGGCGGGGTATGAGCAGTTCTTC.

The chain joins TRBV2 to TRBJ1-3; 11 positions agree with TRBD1. This CDR3 comprises 15 residues. Trimming took 6 bases from V and 2 from J; bases not matched to a gene: 3. Germline CDR1 and CDR2: SNHLY and FYNNEI. The CDR3 nucleotides are TGTGCCAGCAGGTCGGGACAGGGGGCTGGAAACACCATATATTTT. It yields the protein CASRSGQGAGNTIYF.

The sample holds many counts of this clone. The chain links TRBV30 to TRBJ2-6, with D possibly TRBD1 on 7 matching bases. The CDR3 contains 17 residues. V was cut by 3 bases and J by 0 bases, with 15 bases left in between. Germline V gene lookup returns CDR1 GTSNPN and CDR2 SVGIG (reference sequence). The CDR3 bases are TGTGCCTGGAGGAGGGGCAGGGGGGCCTCTGGGGCCAACGTCCTGACTTTC. It specifies CAWRRGRGASGANVLTF.

The chain joins TRBV11-1 to TRBJ1-1; a weak D match, TRBD1 (5 bases). CDR3 length equals 13 residues. Looked up from germline, CDR1 is SGHAT and CDR2 is FQDESV (reference sequence). V was shortened by 5 bases and J by 6 bases, with 13 bases between the two germline ends. This chain's CDR3 is CASSRTGGAEAFF. For the CDR3, the DNA is TGTGCCAGCAGCCGAACTGGAGGGGCTGAAGCTTTCTTT.

This clone was picked up a small number of times. The junction shows a germline mismatch at one end, possibly a read error. The V call is TRBV5-1, the J call TRBJ2-7; 7 positions agree with TRBD1. This CDR3 is 13 amino acids long. Germline V gene data show CDR1 as SGHRS and CDR2 as YFSETQ. The CDR3 is CASSLASEGALTF. CDR3 DNA sequence: TGCGCCAGCAGCTTGGCCAGCGAGGGGGCCTTGACCTTC.

The chain links TRBV27 to TRBJ2-7; 15 bases line up with TRBD2. The CDR3 consists of 16 residues. Trimming cost V 7 bases and J 4 bases; bases outside gene matches: 8. In germline, CDR1 is MNHEY, CDR2 SMNVEV (reference sequence). CDR3 nucleotide sequence: TGTGCCAGCACCCGAGCGGGGACTAGCGGGAGGTACGAGCAGTACTTC. Translated, it gives CASTRAGTSGRYEQYF.

The V gene is TRBV5-6, the J gene TRBJ1-2; TRBD1 agrees at 9 bases. CDR3 length: 14 amino acids. The V gene's germline CDR1 is SGHDT and CDR2 YYEEEE. The junction had 6 bases not matched to a gene; V was cut back by 4 bases and J by 5 bases. For the CDR3, the DNA is TGTGCCAGCAGCACTACAGGGGGCAGATATGGCTACACCTTC. Protein sequence: CASSTTGGRYGYTF.

This clone was observed a handful of times. The V and J genes are TRBV18 and TRBJ2-1; 10 bases fit TRBD1. The CDR3 runs to 14 residues. The V gene's germline CDR1 is KGHSH and CDR2 LQKENI. Trimming took 3 bases from V and 8 from J; bases not matched to a gene: 4. The CDR3 region is CASSPGTGDYEQFF. The CDR3 DNA is TGTGCCAGCTCACCTGGGACAGGGGATTATGAGCAGTTCTTC.

This clone came up a few times. The chain carries TRBV7-9 and TRBJ2-3; 10 bases fit TRBD2. The germline V gene encodes CDR1 SEHNR and CDR2 FQNEAQ (reference sequence). V lost 3 bases and J lost 5; bases outside the gene matches: 5. This CDR3 is 15 amino acids long. Written as DNA, the CDR3 is TGTGCCAGCAGCTTCTCCGGGACTAGCGTAGATACGCAGTATTTT. Residues: CASSFSGTSVDTQYF. Looking up the rest from reference TRBV7-9 and TRBJ2-3 gives the full variable domain: DTGVSQNPRHKITKRGQNVTFRCDPISEHNRLYWYRQTLGQGPEFLTYFQNEAQLEKSRLLSDRFSAERPKGSFSTLEIQRTEQGDSAMYLCASSFSGTSVDTQYFGPGTRLTVL.

This clone was seen a handful of times. The rearrangement joins TRBV10-3 to TRBJ1-1, with 10 bases that match TRBD1. V shed 6 bases, J shed 5 bases, and the junction held 6 bases outside the gene matches. The germline gives CDR1 ENHRY, CDR2 SYGVKD. The length of the CDR3 is 14 residues. In nucleotides, the CDR3 is TGTGCCATCAGGGGGGACAGGGGAGTTACTGAAGCTTTCTTT. It yields the protein CAIRGDRGVTEAFF.

The chain employs TRBV7-2 and TRBJ2-3; 10 positions agree with TRBD2. V was pared by 2 bases and J by 1 base, with 3 bases of the junction left unmatched. The CDR3 totals 16 residues. CDR1 is SGHTA, CDR2 FQGNSA, per germline. The CDR3, as DNA: TGTGCCAGCAGCTTAATCGGGACTAGCGGCACAGATACGCAGTATTTT. Protein sequence: CASSLIGTSGTDTQYF.

V usage is TRBV6-6 and J usage is TRBJ1-4; weak D call: TRBD1 (6 bases). Trimming left V 6 bases short and J 8 bases short, with 22 bases between. Per germline, CDR1 MNHNY and CDR2 SVGAGI (reference sequence). The CDR3 runs 16 residues. The CDR3 region has the DNA TGTGCCAGCAGGAGCTACAGGGATACTCCGTCCGAAAAACTGTTTTTT. Translating gives CASRSYRDTPSEKLFF.

This chain uses TRBV9 with TRBJ2-7; D is ambiguous. This CDR3 is 12 amino acids long. Germline V gene lookup returns CDR1 SGDLS and CDR2 YYNGEE. Trimming cost V 4 bases and J 2 bases, with 7 bases left between them. The CDR3 is CASSYDTYEQYF. CDR3 DNA sequence: TGTGCCAGCAGCTACGACACCTACGAGCAGTACTTC.

This clone was recorded at least ten times. The chain recombines TRBV29-1 with TRBJ1-2; no definite D call. CDR3 size: 12 residues. Between the trimmed V and J ends, which lost 2 bases and 0 bases, there was a span of 4 bases. Germline CDR1 and CDR2: SQVTM and ANQGSEA. The DNA of the CDR3 is TGCAGCGTTGAACCTGCTAACTATGGCTACACCTTC. Its translation is CSVEPANYGYTF.

There are a few counts of this clone. The chain joins TRBV21-1 to TRBJ2-3; the D segment call TRBD1 is taken from the table without a DNA check. TRBV21-1 is shown as a pseudogene. The CDR3 length is 20 residues. The CDR3 nucleotides read TGTGCCAGCAGCAAAGGCGAAGGGGGAGAGGGAAGGGAAAGCACAGATACGCAGTATTTT. This gives the protein CASSKGEGGEGRESTDTQYF.

There are a few counts of this clone. The V gene is TRBV28, the J gene TRBJ1-5, with D hard to call. The CDR3 is 12 residues long. In germline, CDR1 is MDHEN, CDR2 SYDVKM. V shed 7 bases and J shed 1 base, with 5 bases lying between them. As DNA, the CDR3 is TGTGCCAGCAAACTAAGCAATCAGCCCCAGCATTTT. Translation gives CASKLSNQPQHF.

The V gene is TRBV7-8, the J gene TRBJ2-7; 11 bases map to TRBD1. Germline CDR1 SGHVS, CDR2 FQNEAQ. V shed 5 bases and J 5 bases; nucleotides not matched to a gene: 2. The CDR3 runs to 13 residues. CDR3 loop: CASSPDRGHEQYF. The CDR3 nucleotides read TGTGCCAGCAGCCCGGACAGGGGGCACGAGCAGTACTTC.

This clone showed up just a few times. The V call is TRBV6-5, the J call TRBJ2-1; TRBD1 matches 7 bases. The germline V gene encodes CDR1 MNHEY and CDR2 SVGAGI. The junction had 6 bases not matched to a gene; V was cut back by 0 bases and J by 4 bases. This CDR3 contains 16 residues. CDR3 residues: CASSYSGRGIYNEQFF. The DNA for the CDR3 is TGTGCCAGCAGTTACTCCGGCAGGGGGATTTACAATGAGCAGTTCTTC.

V and J are TRBV18 and TRBJ1-4; no clear D gene. Trimming shortened V by 4 bases and J by 7 bases, and 19 bases separated the two germline ends. From germline, CDR1 is KGHSH and CDR2 LQKENI. The CDR3 totals 16 residues. CDR3: CASSRTRGDRGEKLFF. The CDR3 nucleotides read TGTGCCAGCTCACGGACTCGCGGGGATCGCGGTGAAAAACTGTTTTTT.

This clone was detected a few times. The rearrangement uses TRBV6-6 and TRBJ2-7, with 7 bases lining up with TRBD1. V dropped 5 bases and J dropped 6; count of bases not matched to a gene: 7. The CDR3 length is 13 residues. Germline CDR1 reads MNHNY; CDR2 reads SVGAGI (reference sequence). The CDR3 bases are TGTGCCAGCAGTGGCGGACAGGTTTCCGAGCAGTACTTC. This translates into CASSGGQVSEQYF.

The sample holds a few counts of this clone. This sample includes further DNA sequences coding for the same CDR3. The chain combines TRBV5-4 with TRBJ2-1, with 12 bases aligning to TRBD2. V lost 4 bases, J lost 10 bases, and 6 bases stayed unmatched. This CDR3 has 14 residues. The germline gives CDR1 SGHNT, CDR2 YYREEE (reference sequence). This CDR3 reads CASSVLAGGREQFF. The CDR3 coding sequence is TGTGCCAGCAGCGTCCTAGCGGGAGGGCGAGAGCAGTTCTTC.

The chain is built from TRBV5-1 and TRBJ2-3; D is perhaps TRBD2 (5 bases). Per the germline V gene, CDR1 is SGHRS and CDR2 is YFSETQ. The CDR3 has 17 amino acids. V dropped 0 bases and J dropped 3 bases, with 17 bases sitting between them. CDR3 sequence: CASSLALGLLGTDTQYF. CDR3 nucleotides: TGCGCCAGCAGCTTGGCCCTTGGACTGTTGGGGACAGATACGCAGTATTTT.